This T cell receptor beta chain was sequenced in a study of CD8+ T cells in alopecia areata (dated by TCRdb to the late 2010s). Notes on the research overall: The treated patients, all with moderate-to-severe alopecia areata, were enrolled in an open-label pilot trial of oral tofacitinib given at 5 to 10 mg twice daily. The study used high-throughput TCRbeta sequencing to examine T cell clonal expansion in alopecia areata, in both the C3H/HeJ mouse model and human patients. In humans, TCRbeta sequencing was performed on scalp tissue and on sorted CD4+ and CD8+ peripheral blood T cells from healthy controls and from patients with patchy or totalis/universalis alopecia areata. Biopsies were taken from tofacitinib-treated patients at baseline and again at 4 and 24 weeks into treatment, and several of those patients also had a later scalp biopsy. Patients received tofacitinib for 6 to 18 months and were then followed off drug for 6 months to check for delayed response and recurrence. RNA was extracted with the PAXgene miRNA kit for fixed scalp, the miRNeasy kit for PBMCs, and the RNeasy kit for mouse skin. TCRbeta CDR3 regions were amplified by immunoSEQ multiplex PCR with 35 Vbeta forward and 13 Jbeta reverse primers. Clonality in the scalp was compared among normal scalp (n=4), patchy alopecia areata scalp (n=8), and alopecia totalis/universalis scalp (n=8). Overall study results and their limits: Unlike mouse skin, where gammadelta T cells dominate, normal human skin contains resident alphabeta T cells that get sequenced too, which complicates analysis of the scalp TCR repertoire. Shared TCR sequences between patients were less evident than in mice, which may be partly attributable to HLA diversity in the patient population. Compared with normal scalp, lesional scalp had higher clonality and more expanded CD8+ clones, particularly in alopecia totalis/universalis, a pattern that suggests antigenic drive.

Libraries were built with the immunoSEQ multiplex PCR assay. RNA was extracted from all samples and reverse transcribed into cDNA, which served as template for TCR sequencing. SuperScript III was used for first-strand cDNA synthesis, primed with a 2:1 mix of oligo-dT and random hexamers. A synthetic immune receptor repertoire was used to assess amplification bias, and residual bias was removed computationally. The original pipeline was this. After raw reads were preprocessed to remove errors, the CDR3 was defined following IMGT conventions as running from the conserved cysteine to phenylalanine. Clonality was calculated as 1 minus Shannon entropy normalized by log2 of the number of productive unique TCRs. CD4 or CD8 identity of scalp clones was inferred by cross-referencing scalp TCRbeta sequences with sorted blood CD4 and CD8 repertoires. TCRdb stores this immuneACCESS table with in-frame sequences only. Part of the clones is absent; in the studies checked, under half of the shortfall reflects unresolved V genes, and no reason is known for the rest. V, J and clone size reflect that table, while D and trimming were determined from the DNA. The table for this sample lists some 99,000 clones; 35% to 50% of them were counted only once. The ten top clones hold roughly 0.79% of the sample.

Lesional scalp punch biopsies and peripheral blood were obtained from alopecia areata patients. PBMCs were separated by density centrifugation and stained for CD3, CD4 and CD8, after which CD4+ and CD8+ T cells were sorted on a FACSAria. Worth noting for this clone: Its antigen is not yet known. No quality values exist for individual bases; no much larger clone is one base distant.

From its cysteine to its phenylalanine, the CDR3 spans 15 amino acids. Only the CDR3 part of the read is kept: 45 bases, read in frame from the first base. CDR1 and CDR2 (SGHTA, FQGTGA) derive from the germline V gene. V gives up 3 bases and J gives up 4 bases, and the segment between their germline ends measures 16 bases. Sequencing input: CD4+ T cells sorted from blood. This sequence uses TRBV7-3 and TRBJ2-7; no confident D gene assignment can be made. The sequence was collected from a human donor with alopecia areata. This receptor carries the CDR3 CASSLGPTSEYEQYF. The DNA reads TGTGCCAGCAGCTTGGGTCCCACCTCGGAGTACGAGCAGTACTTC. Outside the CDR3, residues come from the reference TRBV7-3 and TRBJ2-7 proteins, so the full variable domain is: GAGVSQTPSNKVTEKGKYVELRCDPISGHTALYWYRQSLGQGPEFLIYFQGTGAADDSGLPNDRFFAVRPEGSVSTLKIQRTERGDSAVYLCASSLGPTSEYEQYFGPGTRLTVT.